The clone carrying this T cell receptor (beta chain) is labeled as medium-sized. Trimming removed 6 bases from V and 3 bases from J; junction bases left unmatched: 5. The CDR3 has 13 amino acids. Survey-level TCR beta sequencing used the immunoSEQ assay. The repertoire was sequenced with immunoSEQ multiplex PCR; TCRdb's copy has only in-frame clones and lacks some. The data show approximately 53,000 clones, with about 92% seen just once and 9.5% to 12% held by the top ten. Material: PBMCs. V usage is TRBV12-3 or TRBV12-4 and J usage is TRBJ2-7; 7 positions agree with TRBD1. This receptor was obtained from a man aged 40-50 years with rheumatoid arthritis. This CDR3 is CASSRNRGYEQYF. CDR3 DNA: TGTGCCAGCAGCAGAAACAGGGGCTACGAGCAGTACTTC.